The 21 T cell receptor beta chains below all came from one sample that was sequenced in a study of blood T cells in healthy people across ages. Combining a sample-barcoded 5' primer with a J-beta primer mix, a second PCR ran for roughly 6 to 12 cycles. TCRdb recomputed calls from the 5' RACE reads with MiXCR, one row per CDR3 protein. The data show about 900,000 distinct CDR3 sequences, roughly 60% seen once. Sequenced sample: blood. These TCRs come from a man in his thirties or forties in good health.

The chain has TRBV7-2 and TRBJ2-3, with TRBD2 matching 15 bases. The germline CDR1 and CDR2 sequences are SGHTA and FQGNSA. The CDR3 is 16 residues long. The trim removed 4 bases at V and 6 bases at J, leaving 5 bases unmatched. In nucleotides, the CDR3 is TGTGCCAGCAGCTCCGGGACTAGCGGGGGGATGGATACGCAGTATTTT. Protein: CASSSGTSGGMDTQYF. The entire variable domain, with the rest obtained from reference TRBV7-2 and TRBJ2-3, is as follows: GAGVSQSPSNKVTEKGKDVELRCDPISGHTALYWYRQSLGQGLEFLIYFQGNSAPDKSGLPSDRFSAERTGGSVSTLTIQRTQQEDSAVYLCASSSGTSGGMDTQYFGPGTRLTVL.

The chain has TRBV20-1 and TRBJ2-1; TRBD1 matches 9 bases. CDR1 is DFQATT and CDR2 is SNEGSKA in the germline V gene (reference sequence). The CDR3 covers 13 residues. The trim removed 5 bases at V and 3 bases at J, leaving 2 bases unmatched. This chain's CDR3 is CSAGTGYYNEQFF. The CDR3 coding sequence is TGCAGTGCTGGGACAGGGTACTACAATGAGCAGTTCTTC.

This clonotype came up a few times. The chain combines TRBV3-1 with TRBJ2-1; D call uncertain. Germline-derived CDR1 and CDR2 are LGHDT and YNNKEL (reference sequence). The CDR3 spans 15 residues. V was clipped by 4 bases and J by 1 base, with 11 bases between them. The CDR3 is CASSLDARSYNEQFF. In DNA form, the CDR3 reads TGTGCCAGCAGCCTGGACGCGCGATCCTACAATGAGCAGTTCTTC.

As DNA, the CDR3 is TGTGCCAGCAGTTTAACAGGGGGCGGTTTGGAGACCCAGTACTTC. It encodes CASSLTGGGLETQYF. This chain connects TRBV28 to TRBJ2-5, with 9 nucleotides matching TRBD1. Germline V gene lookup returns CDR1 MDHEN and CDR2 SYDVKM. Trimming cost V 2 bases and J 5 bases; bases outside gene matches: 6. The CDR3 sequence is 15 residues long.

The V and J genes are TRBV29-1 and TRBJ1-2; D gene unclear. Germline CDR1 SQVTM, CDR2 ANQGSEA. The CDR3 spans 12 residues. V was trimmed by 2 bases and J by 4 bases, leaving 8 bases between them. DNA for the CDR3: TGCAGCGTTGAAAACCCCTTCTATGGCTACACCTTC. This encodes CSVENPFYGYTF.

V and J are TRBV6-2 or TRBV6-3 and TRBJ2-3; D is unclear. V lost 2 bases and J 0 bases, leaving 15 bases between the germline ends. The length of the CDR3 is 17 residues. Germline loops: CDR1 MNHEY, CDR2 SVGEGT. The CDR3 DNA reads TGTGCCAGCAGTTACCAGAACCTTCCTACTAGCACAGATACGCAGTATTTT. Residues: CASSYQNLPTSTDTQYF.

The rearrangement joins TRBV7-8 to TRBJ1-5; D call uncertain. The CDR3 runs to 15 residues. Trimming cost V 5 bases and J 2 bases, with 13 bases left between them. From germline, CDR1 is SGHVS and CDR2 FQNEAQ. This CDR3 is CASSAYFFRNQPQHF. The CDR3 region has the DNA TGTGCCAGCAGCGCTTATTTCTTTCGCAATCAGCCCCAGCATTTT.

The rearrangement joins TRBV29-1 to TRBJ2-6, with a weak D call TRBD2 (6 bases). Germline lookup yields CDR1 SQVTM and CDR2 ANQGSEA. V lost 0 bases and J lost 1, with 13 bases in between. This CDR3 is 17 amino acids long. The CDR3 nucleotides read TGCAGCGTTGAAGACCTAGGTGGAGGGTCTGGGGCCAACGTCCTGACTTTC. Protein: CSVEDLGGGSGANVLTF.

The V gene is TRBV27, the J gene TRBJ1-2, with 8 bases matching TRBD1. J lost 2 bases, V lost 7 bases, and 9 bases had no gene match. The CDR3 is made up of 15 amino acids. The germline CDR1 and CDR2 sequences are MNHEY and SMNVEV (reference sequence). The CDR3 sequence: CASTTRGQGNYGYTF. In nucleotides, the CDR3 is TGTGCCAGCACCACTCGAGGACAGGGAAACTATGGCTACACCTTC.

CDR3 sequence reads: CATSDPGQGRVNEQFF. CDR3 sequence (DNA): TGTGCCACCAGTGACCCCGGACAGGGGAGGGTCAATGAGCAGTTCTTC. V usage is TRBV24-1 and J usage is TRBJ2-1; 9 bases fit TRBD1. Germline CDR1 reads KGHDR; CDR2 reads SFDVKD. V lost 4 bases and J lost 6; bases outside the gene matches: 9. This CDR3 region has 16 residues.

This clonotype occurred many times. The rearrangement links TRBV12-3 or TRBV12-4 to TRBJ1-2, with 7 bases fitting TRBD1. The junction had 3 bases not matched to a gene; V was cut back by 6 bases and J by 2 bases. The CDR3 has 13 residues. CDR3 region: CASSRGQNYGYTF. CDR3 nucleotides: TGTGCCAGCAGCCGGGGACAGAACTATGGCTACACCTTC.

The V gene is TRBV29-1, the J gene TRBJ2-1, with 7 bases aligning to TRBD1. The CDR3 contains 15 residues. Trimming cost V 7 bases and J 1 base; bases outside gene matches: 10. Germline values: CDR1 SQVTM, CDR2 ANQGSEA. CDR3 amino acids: CSERKQGMSYNEQFF. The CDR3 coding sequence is TGCAGCGAGAGAAAACAGGGGATGTCCTACAATGAGCAGTTCTTC.

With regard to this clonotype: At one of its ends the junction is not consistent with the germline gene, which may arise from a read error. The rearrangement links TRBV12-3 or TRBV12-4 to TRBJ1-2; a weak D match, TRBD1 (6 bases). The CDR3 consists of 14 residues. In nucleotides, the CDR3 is TGTGCCAGCACAGAGGCGGGGGCAGGCTATGACTACACCTTC. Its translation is CASTEAGAGYDYTF.

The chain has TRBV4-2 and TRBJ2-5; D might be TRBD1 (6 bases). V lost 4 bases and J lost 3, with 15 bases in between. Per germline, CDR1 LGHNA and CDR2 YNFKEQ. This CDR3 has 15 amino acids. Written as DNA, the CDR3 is TGTGCCAGCAGCCTTGCCGGGACAAACAAAGAGACCCAGTACTTC. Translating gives CASSLAGTNKETQYF.

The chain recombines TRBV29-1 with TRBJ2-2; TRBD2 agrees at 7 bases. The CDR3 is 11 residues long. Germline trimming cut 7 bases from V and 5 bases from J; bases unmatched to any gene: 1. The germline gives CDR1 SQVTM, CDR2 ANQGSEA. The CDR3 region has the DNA TGCAGCGCGGGGGGAACCGGGGAGCTGTTTTTT. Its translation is CSAGGTGELFF.

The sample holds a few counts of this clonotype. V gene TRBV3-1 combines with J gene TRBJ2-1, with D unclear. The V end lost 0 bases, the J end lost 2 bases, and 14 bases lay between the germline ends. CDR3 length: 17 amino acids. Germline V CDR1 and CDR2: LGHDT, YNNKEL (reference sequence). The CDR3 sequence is CASSQDWGIDAYNEQFF. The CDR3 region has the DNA TGTGCCAGCAGCCAAGATTGGGGAATTGATGCCTACAATGAGCAGTTCTTC.

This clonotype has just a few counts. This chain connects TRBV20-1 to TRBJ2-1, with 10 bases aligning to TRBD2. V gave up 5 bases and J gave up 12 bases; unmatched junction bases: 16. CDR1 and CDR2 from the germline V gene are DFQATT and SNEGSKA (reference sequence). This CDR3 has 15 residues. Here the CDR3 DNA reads TGCAGTGCTGCCCCTAGCGGGGGCCCACCTTCCGGGCAGTTCTTC. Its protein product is CSAAPSGGPPSGQFF.

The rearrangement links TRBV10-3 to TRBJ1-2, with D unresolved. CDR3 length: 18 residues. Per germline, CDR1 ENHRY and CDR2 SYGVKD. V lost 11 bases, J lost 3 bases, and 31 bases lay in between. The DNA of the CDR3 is TGTGCCGTAACGGGGTCGCATCGTCACAATGCCCCTGACTATGGCTACACCTTC. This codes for CAVTGSHRHNAPDYGYTF.

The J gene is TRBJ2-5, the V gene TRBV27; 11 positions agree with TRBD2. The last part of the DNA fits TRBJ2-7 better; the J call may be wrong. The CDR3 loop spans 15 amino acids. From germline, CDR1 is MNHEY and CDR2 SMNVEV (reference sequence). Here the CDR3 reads CASSPGTSGFYEQYF. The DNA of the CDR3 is TGTGCCAGCAGTCCTGGGACTAGCGGCTTCTACGAGCAGTACTTC.

CDR3 loop: CASRNGTRVVEQYF. In DNA, the CDR3 is TGTGCCAGCAGAAACGGGACTAGAGTGGTCGAGCAGTACTTC. This sequence joins TRBV6-2 or TRBV6-3 and TRBJ2-7; 8 bases are shared with TRBD2. Germline lookup yields CDR1 MNHEY and CDR2 SVGEGT. The trim removed 6 bases at V and 6 bases at J, leaving 10 bases unmatched. The CDR3 loop spans 14 amino acids.

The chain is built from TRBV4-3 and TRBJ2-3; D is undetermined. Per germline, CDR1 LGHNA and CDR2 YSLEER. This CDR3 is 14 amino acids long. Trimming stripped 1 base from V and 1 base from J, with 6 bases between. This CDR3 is CASSQALGTDTQYF. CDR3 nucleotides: TGCGCCAGCAGCCAAGCGCTGGGCACAGATACGCAGTATTTT.